The 6 T cell receptor beta chains in this list originate from one sample, sequenced in a study of T cell responses to AZD1222 COVID-19 vaccine. Sequenced by immunoSEQ multiplex PCR; TCRdb stores in-frame clones only, minus some. The table lists more than 250,000 clones, approximately 93% of them singletons. The source material was peripheral blood, sampled on day 0 of AZD1222 vaccination. These receptors all stem from an adult in good health.

The V call is TRBV4-2, the J call TRBJ2-5, with 13 positions matching TRBD2. The CDR3 is 16 residues long. Germline V gives CDR1 LGHNA, CDR2 YNFKEQ. The J segment lost 5 bases and the V segment lost 3 bases, leaving 6 bases of the junction unmatched. CDR3 loop: CASSQRLAGGGETQYF. The CDR3 nucleotides read TGTGCCAGCAGCCAGCGACTAGCGGGGGGCGGGGAGACCCAGTACTTC.

This chain connects TRBV30 to TRBJ2-7, with 7 bases fitting TRBD1. CDR3 length equals 13 residues. V lost 3 bases to trimming and J lost 7 bases; unmatched junction nucleotides: 9. CDR1 and CDR2 from the germline V gene are GTSNPN and SVGIG (reference sequence). The CDR3 sequence is CAWRRTGVWEQYF. In nucleotides, the CDR3 is TGTGCCTGGAGAAGAACAGGGGTATGGGAGCAGTACTTC.

This chain joins TRBV7-2 and TRBJ1-1, with unresolved D. The CDR3 is 13 amino acids. Germline loops: CDR1 SGHTA, CDR2 FQGNSA. V was clipped by 5 bases and J by 1 base, with 8 bases between them. DNA for the CDR3: TGTGCCAGCAGCCTACAGCAGAACACTGAAGCTTTCTTT. Residues: CASSLQQNTEAFF.

The rearrangement links TRBV27 to TRBJ2-7, with TRBD1 matching 12 bases. The V and J ends lost 5 bases and 2 bases, in that order; junction bases with no gene match: 7. The CDR3 is 16 amino acids. Germline V CDR1 and CDR2: MNHEY, SMNVEV (reference sequence). In DNA, the CDR3 is TGTGCCAGCAGTCCTGTTGGGACAGGGGGCCCCTACGAGCAGTACTTC. Its protein product is CASSPVGTGGPYEQYF.

The chain combines TRBV19 with TRBJ2-7, with TRBD1 matching over 7 bases. The germline V gene encodes CDR1 LNHDA and CDR2 SQIVND (reference sequence). This CDR3 spans 13 amino acids. The V segment lost 7 bases and the J segment 2 bases; nucleotides outside the gene matches: 5. CDR3 sequence (DNA): TGTGCCAGTAAACAGGGGAACACCTACGAGCAGTACTTC. It encodes CASKQGNTYEQYF.

The chain recombines TRBV29-1 with TRBJ1-1; D is undetermined. The V gene's germline CDR1 is SQVTM and CDR2 ANQGSEA. The CDR3 covers 11 residues. Trimming stripped 7 bases from V and 1 base from J, with 7 bases between. The CDR3 bases are TGCAGCGGATCGGAGAACACTGAAGCTTTCTTT. Protein: CSGSENTEAFF.